The 22 T cell receptor beta chains in this list originate from one sample, sequenced in a study of blood T cell repertoires in COVID-19. The protocol was immunoSEQ multiplex PCR, while the TCRdb copy is restricted to in-frame clones and leaves out a portion. Of fewer than 200,000 clones listed, almost 85% are singletons. The material sequenced was peripheral blood. These TCRs come from an elderly woman with COVID-19, enrolled during active disease.

In its sample, this clone was seen once. V usage is TRBV24-1 and J usage is TRBJ1-5; D is possibly TRBD1 (5 bases). Germline CDR1 KGHDR, CDR2 SFDVKD. V was cut by 4 bases and J by 4 bases, with 13 bases left in between. There are 15 residues in the CDR3. The CDR3 loop is CATSEGGILNQPQHF. CDR3 nucleotides: TGTGCCACCAGTGAGGGGGGTATCCTGAATCAGCCCCAGCATTTT.

This rearrangement joins TRBV28 to TRBJ1-2; D may be TRBD1 (5 bases). This CDR3 has 13 amino acids. The ends were cut back, 3 bases at V and 5 bases at J, with 10 bases in the middle. CDR1 is MDHEN, CDR2 SYDVKM, per germline. CDR3 sequence (DNA): TGTGCCAGCAGTTTGGACGGGGGGTATGGCTACACCTTC. It is translated as CASSLDGGYGYTF.

V usage is TRBV12-3 or TRBV12-4 and J usage is TRBJ2-3; D gene unclear. V gave up 6 bases and J gave up 6 bases, with 13 bases separating them. This CDR3 contains 13 residues. CDR3 coding DNA: TGTGCCAGCAGACTACGCCCTGGGGATACGCAGTATTTT. This gives the protein CASRLRPGDTQYF.

DNA for the CDR3: TGTGCCAGCAGTGAGGCGGGGGGGCAAGATACGCAGTATTTT. Translation gives CASSEAGGQDTQYF. The chain is built from TRBV25-1 and TRBJ2-3, with 9 bases fitting TRBD2. Germline CDR1 and CDR2: MGHDK and SYGVNS. Trimming took 3 bases from V and 5 from J; bases not matched to a gene: 3. CDR3 size: 14 residues.

V usage is TRBV6-6 and J usage is TRBJ1-3; D not certain. V was shortened by 5 bases and J by 5 bases, with 7 bases between the two germline ends. Germline V lookup: CDR1 MNHNY, CDR2 SVGAGI (reference sequence). The CDR3 is 12 amino acids. As DNA, the CDR3 is TGTGCCAGCAGTCGCCCCAGAAACACCATATATTTT. Its translation is CASSRPRNTIYF.

This clone has a single count. V usage is TRBV5-1 and J usage is TRBJ1-2, with a tentative D call TRBD1 (5 bases). With 4 bases removed from V and 4 bases from J, the gap between germline ends came to 17 bases. The CDR3 spans 15 residues. Germline CDR1 is SGHRS and CDR2 is YFSETQ. CDR3 sequence reads: CASSLQDSNPYGYTF. In DNA form, the CDR3 reads TGCGCCAGCAGCCTACAAGACAGTAATCCCTATGGCTACACCTTC.

V is TRBV6-2 or TRBV6-3 and J is TRBJ2-7; 7 bases align to TRBD2. Germline V CDR1 and CDR2: MNHEY, SVGEGT. V lost 2 bases and J lost 4; bases outside the gene matches: 14. This CDR3 has 17 amino acids. The CDR3 here is CASSYPHALLAGYEQYF. CDR3 DNA sequence: TGTGCCAGCAGTTACCCCCACGCGTTGTTAGCGGGTTACGAGCAGTACTTC.

The rearrangement uses TRBV9 and TRBJ1-2; 10 bases agree with TRBD1. The germline gives CDR1 SGDLS, CDR2 YYNGEE. CDR3 length: 15 amino acids. V dropped 6 bases and J dropped 0; count of bases not matched to a gene: 5. The CDR3 region is CASTRGQGANYGYTF. Here the CDR3 DNA reads TGTGCCAGCACCCGCGGACAGGGGGCTAACTATGGCTACACCTTC.

This clone was picked up one time. This chain links TRBV19 with TRBJ1-6; unclear D gene. V lost 7 bases, J lost 7 bases, and 11 bases lay in between. CDR3 size: 13 residues. Germline V gene sequence: CDR1 LNHDA, CDR2 SQIVND (reference sequence). The CDR3 sequence: CASTHTRNSPLHF. The CDR3 DNA follows: TGTGCCAGTACCCACACGAGGAATTCACCCCTCCACTTT.

The V and J genes are TRBV24-1 and TRBJ1-4, with 9 bases aligning to TRBD1. The CDR3 has 15 amino acids. V was clipped by 4 bases and J by 7 bases; unmatched bases: 6. Germline CDR1 is KGHDR and CDR2 is SFDVKD. Here the CDR3 reads CATSESGTGIEKLFF. CDR3 coding DNA: TGTGCCACCAGTGAATCCGGGACAGGGATTGAAAAACTGTTTTTT.

V and J are TRBV6-2 or TRBV6-3 and TRBJ2-5; 11 nucleotides line up with TRBD2. The CDR3 runs to 15 residues. Germline V gives CDR1 MNHEY, CDR2 SVGEGT. V dropped 5 bases and J dropped 1; count of bases not matched to a gene: 3. The CDR3 nucleotides read TGTGCCAGCAGTCGACTAGCGGGGACCCAAGAGACCCAGTACTTC. Translated: CASSRLAGTQETQYF.

The chain links TRBV9 to TRBJ2-1; D is perhaps TRBD2 (6 bases). Germline V gene data show CDR1 as SGDLS and CDR2 as YYNGEE. Deletions cut 4 bases from V and 3 bases from J, with 11 bases between. The length of the CDR3 is 14 residues. This CDR3 is CASSSREVYNEQFF. The CDR3 DNA follows: TGTGCCAGCAGCTCGCGGGAAGTCTACAATGAGCAGTTCTTC.

The chain uses TRBV9 and TRBJ2-2; 9 bases agree with TRBD1. Per the germline V gene, CDR1 is SGDLS and CDR2 is YYNGEE. The CDR3 runs to 16 residues. The ends lost 2 bases at V and 3 bases at J; junction bases unmatched: 5. The CDR3 DNA reads as TGTGCCAGCAGCGTGGGGACAGGGTTAGACACCGGGGAGCTGTTTTTT. Protein product: CASSVGTGLDTGELFF.

This rearrangement joins TRBV5-6 to TRBJ1-6, with 10 bases that match TRBD1. The CDR3 spans 15 residues. V dropped 2 bases and J dropped 8; count of bases not matched to a gene: 4. CDR1 and CDR2 from the germline V gene are SGHDT and YYEEEE. The CDR3 loop is CASSFDGTGDSPLHF. The CDR3 DNA follows: TGTGCCAGCAGCTTTGACGGGACAGGGGATTCACCCCTCCACTTT. The full variable domain, its missing parts supplied by reference TRBV5-6 and TRBJ1-6, is DAGVTQSPTHLIKTRGQQVTLRCSPKSGHDTVSWYQQALGQGPQFIFQYYEEEERQRGNFPDRFSGHQFPNYSSELNVNALLLGDSALYLCASSFDGTGDSPLHFGNGTRLTVT.

The chain links TRBV7-3 to TRBJ2-7, with 10 bases matching TRBD2. J was trimmed by 2 bases and V by 2 bases; bases with no gene match: 6. Germline V lookup: CDR1 SGHTA, CDR2 FQGTGA. This CDR3 is built from 16 residues. CDR3 region: CASSLGPAGGPYEQYF. The CDR3 coding sequence is TGTGCCAGCAGCTTAGGTCCAGCGGGAGGGCCCTACGAGCAGTACTTC.

This clone was seen only once. The genes are TRBV6-5 and TRBJ1-6; D may be TRBD1 (6 bases). V lost 7 bases, J lost 10 bases, and 14 bases lay in between. Looked up from germline, CDR1 is MNHEY and CDR2 is SVGAGI. This CDR3 is built from 13 residues. CDR3 sequence reads: CASKMTGGSPLHF. Here the CDR3 DNA reads TGTGCCAGCAAAATGACAGGAGGATCACCCCTCCACTTT.

This chain uses TRBV4-1 with TRBJ2-2; D may be TRBD2 (5 bases). This CDR3 is 15 amino acids long. V lost 0 bases, J lost 4 bases, and 9 bases lay in between. Germline V gene lookup returns CDR1 MGHRA and CDR2 YSYEKL. The CDR3 region is CASSQERVLTGELFF. CDR3 nucleotides: TGCGCCAGCAGCCAAGAGAGGGTCCTCACCGGGGAGCTGTTTTTT.

The chain has TRBV7-2 and TRBJ2-7; 8 bases fit TRBD1. Germline CDR1 is SGHTA and CDR2 is FQGNSA. The CDR3 has 18 residues. V was clipped by 0 bases and J by 1 base; unmatched bases: 11. This CDR3 reads CASSLASQGAYSSYEQYF. In DNA, the CDR3 is TGTGCCAGCAGCTTAGCTTCCCAGGGGGCATATTCGTCCTACGAGCAGTACTTC.

The chain uses TRBV6-2 or TRBV6-3 and TRBJ1-2, with D tentatively TRBD1 (6 bases). Trimming removed 6 bases at V and 5 bases at J, with 10 bases between. Germline lookup yields CDR1 MNHEY and CDR2 SVGEGT. This CDR3 contains 12 residues. CDR3 residues: CASSPDRYGYTF. For the CDR3, the DNA is TGTGCCAGCAGCCCGGACAGATATGGCTACACCTTC.

CDR3 nucleotides: TGTGCCAGCAGCACTAGCGGGGCTCTTGAGCAGTTCTTC. This gives the protein CASSTSGALEQFF. The V call is TRBV7-2, the J call TRBJ2-1, with 10 positions matching TRBD2. This CDR3 comprises 13 residues. The germline gives CDR1 SGHTA, CDR2 FQGNSA. Germline trimming cut 5 bases from V and 9 bases from J; bases unmatched to any gene: 4.

V and J are TRBV19 and TRBJ1-5; 12 bases line up with TRBD1. V dropped 6 bases and J dropped 6; count of bases not matched to a gene: 9. The CDR3 extends over 16 amino acids. The germline V gene encodes CDR1 LNHDA and CDR2 SQIVND (reference sequence). CDR3 DNA: TGTGCCAGTAGCGCTCCGGGACAGGGGGCAGGTCAGCCCCAGCATTTT. Residues: CASSAPGQGAGQPQHF.

This clone was picked up one time. J is TRBJ2-7 and V is TRBV6-5; 9 bases fit TRBD1. CDR3 size: 14 residues. CDR1 and CDR2 (germline): MNHEY, SVGAGI. Losses at the gene ends were 6 bases for V and 2 bases for J; bases not matched to a gene: 5. This CDR3 reads CASSPGQGTYEQYF. CDR3 nucleotide sequence: TGTGCCAGCAGCCCGGGACAGGGAACCTACGAGCAGTACTTC.